Listed here is a single T cell receptor beta chain. As yet, its antigen is unknown. This specimen belongs to a study of PD-1 blockade in mismatch repair-deficient tumors. Study-level background: Enrolled about 2012-2016, patients had progressing, pretreated mismatch repair-deficient cancers of 12 types.

Germline loops: CDR1 SQVTM, CDR2 ANQGSEA. The CDR3 extends over 11 amino acids. Deletions cut 7 bases from V and 1 base from J, with 5 bases between. Study-wide points: Tumor-resident clones, often absent from pretreatment blood, expanded after pembrolizumab and then contracted.

PCR or immunohistochemistry showed mismatch repair deficiency in every enrolled patient. TCRs were sequenced from a few patients responding to pembrolizumab. Sequencing was performed with immunoSEQ multiplex PCR; in TCRdb, only in-frame clones are kept and a portion is missing. Counted here are about 16,000 clones, roughly 80% occurring once; the ten biggest clones make up 3.4%. This clonotype was sampled from an adult with mismatch repair-deficient cancer. J is TRBJ2-4 and V is TRBV29-1; the D is unclear. The specimen comprised PBMCs, sampled 4 weeks after starting pembrolizumab. The CDR3 DNA sequence: TGCAGCGGCCAGGCCAAAAACATTCAGTACTTC. The encoded protein is CSGQAKNIQYF.